These 21 T cell receptor beta chains share one sample of origin, sequenced in a study of CD8 T cells in ankylosing spondylitis. Whole-study findings and limits: A motif of eight highly homologous TCR beta variants was seen as apparently characteristic of ankylosing spondylitis blood.

These TCRs' antigens remain unknown. TCRdb analysed the 5' RACE reads with MiXCR anew, one entry per CDR3 protein. This sample has about 800,000 distinct CDR3 sequences, with roughly 12% found just once. Source material: blood, either unsorted or a sorted T cell fraction (not recorded which). These receptor sequences come from a male donor with ankylosing spondylitis.

This clonotype was observed a handful of times. The chain uses TRBV7-2 and TRBJ2-5, with 8 bases matching TRBD2. CDR1 SGHTA and CDR2 FQGNSA come from the germline V gene. The CDR3 has 17 residues. V was pared by 7 bases and J by 4 bases, with 17 bases of the junction left unmatched. The DNA of the CDR3 is TGTGCCAGCACCCCCGGAGTAGCGGGGCTTAGGGGAGAGACCCAGTACTTC. Residues: CASTPGVAGLRGETQYF. The variable domain in full, with the rest retrieved from reference TRBV7-2 and TRBJ2-5, is GAGVSQSPSNKVTEKGKDVELRCDPISGHTALYWYRQSLGQGLEFLIYFQGNSAPDKSGLPSDRFSAERTGGSVSTLTIQRTQQEDSAVYLCASTPGVAGLRGETQYFGPGTRLLVL.

The rearrangement joins TRBV7-2 to TRBJ2-3; D ambiguous. Germline CDR1 and CDR2: SGHTA and FQGNSA. Trimming took 3 bases from V and 10 from J, leaving 11 bases between them. The CDR3 extends over 12 amino acids. The CDR3: CASSLMDSAQYF. The CDR3 nucleotides read TGTGCCAGCAGCTTGATGGATTCGGCGCAGTATTTT.

This chain connects TRBV20-1 to TRBJ2-1, with 13 bases identical to TRBD2. The V gene end was trimmed by 3 bases and the J gene end by 5 bases; junction bases not matched to a gene: 4. Germline V gene sequence: CDR1 DFQATT, CDR2 SNEGSKA (reference sequence). CDR3 length equals 15 residues. The CDR3 DNA reads TGCAGTGCTAGCAGACTAGCGGGGGGCCACAATGAGCAGTTCTTC. This sequence encodes CSASRLAGGHNEQFF.

This chain links TRBV7-9 with TRBJ2-6; D not certain. Germline V gene sequence: CDR1 SEHNR, CDR2 FQNEAQ (reference sequence). Trimming took off 2 bases at V and 2 bases at J, with 4 bases between the two ends. The CDR3 runs 14 residues. This CDR3 is CASSLMAGANVLTF. The CDR3 region has the DNA TGTGCCAGCAGCTTAATGGCTGGGGCCAACGTCCTGACTTTC.

The rearrangement joins TRBV2 to TRBJ2-4, with 8 bases matching TRBD1. CDR3 length: 15 amino acids. Trimming removed 5 bases from V and 4 bases from J; junction bases left unmatched: 7. Germline CDR1 reads SNHLY; CDR2 reads FYNNEI. CDR3 sequence (DNA): TGTGCCAGCAGTCAGGGGGCAAATTTGAAAAACATTCAGTACTTC. Amino acids: CASSQGANLKNIQYF.

This clonotype has just a few counts. This chain joins TRBV10-3 and TRBJ1-2; 8 nucleotides match TRBD1. This CDR3 is 16 amino acids long. V lost 3 bases, J lost 4 bases, and 10 bases stayed unmatched. Germline loops: CDR1 ENHRY, CDR2 SYGVKD. The CDR3 DNA is TGTGCCATCAGTGACCCAGAGCGGACAGGGCTCTATGGCTACACCTTC. Its translation is CAISDPERTGLYGYTF.

This chain joins TRBV6-2 or TRBV6-3 and TRBJ1-2; 7 nucleotides agree with TRBD1. V gave up 7 bases and J gave up 2 bases; unmatched junction bases: 7. Germline lookup yields CDR1 MNHEY and CDR2 SVGEGT. The CDR3 consists of 14 residues. CDR3 DNA: TGTGCCAGCAACCGGGACAGCACAAACTATGGCTACACCTTC. Amino acids: CASNRDSTNYGYTF.

This clonotype occurred a few times. The rearrangement links TRBV20-1 to TRBJ2-7; TRBD1 matches at 9 bases. Germline CDR1 and CDR2: DFQATT and SNEGSKA (reference sequence). The CDR3 is 19 residues long. With 3 bases clipped from V and 5 bases from J, the junction kept 23 bases outside the gene matches. CDR3 sequence: CSASGQDRGTGYGRHEQYF. CDR3 coding DNA: TGCAGTGCTAGTGGCCAGGACCGAGGGACAGGGTACGGTCGGCACGAGCAGTACTTC.

This clonotype was counted a few times. The rearrangement joins TRBV11-1 to TRBJ2-7; D remains unclear. This CDR3 is 12 amino acids long. CDR1 SGHAT and CDR2 FQDESV come from the germline V gene (reference sequence). The V end lost 5 bases, the J end lost 6 bases, and 11 bases lay between the germline ends. The CDR3 bases are TGTGCCAGCAGCCACCCGCTTAGCGAGCAGTACTTC. It yields the protein CASSHPLSEQYF.

The CDR3 DNA is TGTGCCAGCAGCTTAGCTCGGGGATTAGCGGGGGGCCATTCCTACAATGAGCAGTTCTTC. Translating gives CASSLARGLAGGHSYNEQFF. V and J are TRBV11-1 and TRBJ2-1; TRBD2 aligns across 10 bases. The CDR3 has 20 residues. The germline CDR1 and CDR2 sequences are SGHAT and FQDESV (reference sequence). V was pared by 0 bases and J by 1 base, with 12 bases of the junction left unmatched.

Many counts were recorded for this clonotype. The V and J genes are TRBV18 and TRBJ1-2; D perhaps matches TRBD1 (5 bases). V shed 6 bases and J shed 3 bases, with 14 bases lying between them. The germline CDR1 and CDR2 sequences are KGHSH and LQKENI. This CDR3 has 14 residues. CDR3 residues: CASSYTGTDYGYTF. CDR3 coding DNA: TGTGCCAGCTCGTACACCGGGACGGACTATGGCTACACCTTC.

A few counts support this clonotype. The chain carries TRBV7-2 and TRBJ1-6, with D unresolved. V lost 5 bases to trimming and J lost 9 bases, with 11 bases between them. Germline V gene sequence: CDR1 SGHTA, CDR2 FQGNSA. This CDR3 has 13 amino acids. The CDR3 loop is CASSPMRGSPLHF. In nucleotides, the CDR3 is TGTGCCAGCAGCCCGATGCGGGGTTCACCCCTCCACTTT. The full variable domain, in which reference TRBV7-2 and TRBJ1-6 provide the parts outside the CDR3, is GAGVSQSPSNKVTEKGKDVELRCDPISGHTALYWYRQSLGQGLEFLIYFQGNSAPDKSGLPSDRFSAERTGGSVSTLTIQRTQQEDSAVYLCASSPMRGSPLHFGNGTRLTVT.

This clonotype was seen ten or more times. One end of the junction does not line up with germline, which may come from a read error. The V call is TRBV7-2, the J call TRBJ1-5, with D unresolved. CDR1 and CDR2 (germline): SGHTA, FQGNSA. The CDR3 spans 15 residues. CDR3 protein: CASSLGLAGKQPQHF. The CDR3 nucleotides read TGTGCCAGCAGCTTAGGGCTTGCCGGCAAGCAGCCCCAGCATTTT.

This clonotype was observed a handful of times. The chain couples TRBV7-9 to TRBJ2-7; 12 bases map to TRBD1. Germline CDR1 reads SEHNR; CDR2 reads FQNEAQ (reference sequence). V lost 5 bases to trimming and J lost 5 bases; unmatched junction nucleotides: 10. The CDR3 loop spans 16 amino acids. CDR3 sequence reads: CASSVPGTGGVDEQYF. Written as DNA, the CDR3 is TGTGCCAGCAGCGTACCCGGGACAGGGGGCGTGGACGAGCAGTACTTC.

The V call is TRBV11-2, the J call TRBJ2-3; maybe TRBD1 (5 bases). Trimming cost V 0 bases and J 7 bases, with 20 bases left between them. CDR1 is SGHAT, CDR2 FQNNGV, per germline. The CDR3 is 17 residues long. CDR3 residues: CASSLEWGASLGYTQYF. The DNA of the CDR3 is TGTGCCAGCAGCTTAGAGTGGGGCGCCTCCCTGGGGTATACGCAGTATTTT.

The chain is built from TRBV29-1 and TRBJ2-3, with D possibly matching TRBD2 (6 bases). The germline gives CDR1 SQVTM, CDR2 ANQGSEA. V dropped 6 bases and J dropped 9 bases, with 22 bases sitting between them. The CDR3 runs 14 residues. The CDR3 is CSVESRGTRDTQYF. The CDR3 nucleotides read TGCAGCGTCGAAAGTCGGGGGACCCGGGACACGCAGTATTTT.

The table lists this clonotype with many counts. This chain uses TRBV7-9 with TRBJ1-1, with D perhaps matching TRBD1 (5 bases). V was cut by 5 bases and J by 1 base, with 11 bases left in between. Germline assignment: CDR1 SEHNR and CDR2 FQNEAQ (reference sequence). The CDR3 covers 14 residues. The CDR3 loop is CASSARATNTEAFF. The CDR3 DNA reads TGTGCCAGCAGCGCCAGGGCAACGAACACTGAAGCTTTCTTT. Full variable domain (remainder filled in from reference TRBV7-9 and TRBJ1-1): DTGVSQNPRHKITKRGQNVTFRCDPISEHNRLYWYRQTLGQGPEFLTYFQNEAQLEKSRLLSDRFSAERPKGSFSTLEIQRTEQGDSAMYLCASSARATNTEAFFGQGTRLTVV.

This clonotype was counted a few times. The chain couples TRBV9 to TRBJ2-1, with no clear D. Germline V gene data show CDR1 as SGDLS and CDR2 as YYNGEE. With 1 base removed from V and 0 bases from J, the gap between germline ends came to 11 bases. The CDR3 contains 16 residues. The CDR3 bases are TGTGCCAGCAGCGTATCGGGCGCCCTCTCCTACAATGAGCAGTTCTTC. It yields the protein CASSVSGALSYNEQFF.

In its sample, this clonotype was seen a few times. J is TRBJ1-3 and V is TRBV29-1, with D possibly TRBD1 on 6 matching bases. Looked up from germline, CDR1 is SQVTM and CDR2 is ANQGSEA. V lost 7 bases to trimming and J lost 0 bases, with 13 bases between them. CDR3 size: 14 residues. Written as DNA, the CDR3 is TGCAGCGCTGAGACAGGATTCTCTGGAAACACCATATATTTT. It is translated as CSAETGFSGNTIYF.

In this sample, this clonotype turned up many times. The CDR3 sequence is CAINPDRDQPQHF. The DNA for the CDR3 is TGTGCCATCAACCCAGACAGGGATCAGCCCCAGCATTTT. The V and J genes are TRBV10-3 and TRBJ1-5; 7 bases fit TRBD1. CDR3 length: 13 amino acids. Germline lookup yields CDR1 ENHRY and CDR2 SYGVKD. V gave up 7 bases and J gave up 5 bases; unmatched junction bases: 5.

J is TRBJ2-3 and V is TRBV10-1, with D possibly TRBD2 on 6 matching bases. Germline-derived CDR1 and CDR2 are WNHNN and SYGVQD (reference sequence). The V and J ends lost 2 bases and 4 bases respectively, with 13 bases between them. The CDR3 has 15 residues. The CDR3 loop reads CASSERGREADTQYF. The CDR3 nucleotides are TGCGCCAGCAGTGAGAGGGGCAGGGAGGCAGATACGCAGTATTTT.